The present T cell receptor (beta chain) was sequenced within a study of cytomegalovirus exposure and HLA in healthy donors. Vbeta (60) and Jbeta (13) primers were used in the PCR. Sequencing was performed with immunoSEQ multiplex PCR; in TCRdb, only in-frame clones are kept and a portion is missing. In the table there are some 140,000 clones, over 60% of which are singletons. The length of the CDR3 is 14 residues. Germline assignment: CDR1 SEHNR and CDR2 FQNEAQ (reference sequence). V shed 5 bases and J 1 base; nucleotides not matched to a gene: 5. The genes are TRBV7-9 and TRBJ2-7; 7 bases agree with TRBD1. Sequencing used PBMCs. This TCR came from a male donor in good health and CMV-seropositive. The CDR3 is CASSEGQRSYEQYF. The CDR3 nucleotides are TGTGCCAGCAGCGAGGGACAGCGATCCTACGAGCAGTACTTC.